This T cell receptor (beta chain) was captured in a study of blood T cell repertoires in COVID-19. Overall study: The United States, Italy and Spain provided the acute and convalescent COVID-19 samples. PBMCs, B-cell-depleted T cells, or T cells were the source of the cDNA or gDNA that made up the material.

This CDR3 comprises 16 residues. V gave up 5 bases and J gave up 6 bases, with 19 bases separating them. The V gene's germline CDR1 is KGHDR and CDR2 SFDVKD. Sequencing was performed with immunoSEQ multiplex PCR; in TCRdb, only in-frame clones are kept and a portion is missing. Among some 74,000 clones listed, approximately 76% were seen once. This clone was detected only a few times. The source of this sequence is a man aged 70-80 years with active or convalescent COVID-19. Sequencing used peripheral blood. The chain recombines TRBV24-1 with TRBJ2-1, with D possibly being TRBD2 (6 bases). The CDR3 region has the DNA TGTGCCACCAGTGCCATGGGAGGATCTGCGGGCAATGAGCAGTTCTTC. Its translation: CATSAMGGSAGNEQFF.